This is a list of T cell receptor beta chains from one sample in a study of T cell responses to AZD1222 COVID-19 vaccine. Profiled with immunoSEQ multiplex PCR; TCRdb holds only in-frame clones, not every one. The sample includes 70,000 to 90,000 clones, approximately 80% seen only once; the top ten take roughly 20%. The specimen was peripheral blood, collected on day 0 of AZD1222 vaccination. The receptors shown here come from an adult in good health. CDR3s include the opening cysteine and the closing phenylalanine or tryptophan. A D gene is named only where the DNA matches it firmly. Rows may omit the clone size; those that give it use once, few, many or a size class.

CDR3 DNA,CDR3 protein,D gene,clone size,V gene,J gene,CDR3 length
TGCGCCAGCAGCTTGAGTGACAACTCTGGGGCCAACGTCCTGACTTTC,CASSLSDNSGANVLTF,NA,NA,TRBV5-1,TRBJ2-6,16
TGTGCCAGCAGCAAAATCTCAGGGTTAGACATTCAGTACTTC,CASSKISGLDIQYF,NA,few,TRBV21-1,TRBJ2-4,14
TGTGCCACCAGTGTCAGGGGAGAGACCCAGTACTTC,CATSVRGETQYF,NA,NA,TRBV24-1,TRBJ2-5,12
TGCAGCGTTCTAGGACTAGCGGGAAAGTCCACCGGGGAGCTGTTTTTT,CSVLGLAGKSTGELFF,TRBD2,NA,TRBV29-1,TRBJ2-2,16
TGTGCCACCAGTTTCGCAGGGGCTGAGCAGTTCTTC,CATSFAGAEQFF,NA,once,TRBV24-1,TRBJ2-1,12
TGCGCCAGCAGTGAGTCGGTGGGGCTGGCACCCCTCCACTTT,CASSESVGLAPLHF,NA,NA,TRBV10-2,TRBJ1-6,14
TGCAGCGTTGAAGCCCCAGCGGGGACAACCACAGATACGCAGTATTTT,CSVEAPAGTTTDTQYF,NA,few,TRBV29-1,TRBJ2-3,16
TGTGCCAGCAGTTTCTTAGGGACCACTGAAGCTTTCTTT,CASSFLGTTEAFF,NA,few,TRBV27,TRBJ1-1,13
TGTGCCAGCATATCTCCCGGGGCATTGCAGCCCCAGCATTTT,CASISPGALQPQHF,NA,once,TRBV28,TRBJ1-5,14
TGCGCCAGCAGCTTAATTGGAAGTTGGGTTGAGCAGTACTTC,CASSLIGSWVEQYF,NA,NA,TRBV5-1,TRBJ2-7,14
TGTGCCAGCAGTCCCGGGACTTATAAGGGGGGCTATGGCTACACCTTC,CASSPGTYKGGYGYTF,NA,NA,TRBV28,TRBJ1-2,16
TGTGCCAGCACCTTCGGGACTAGCGGCGACAATGAGCAGTTCTTC,CASTFGTSGDNEQFF,TRBD2,NA,TRBV28,TRBJ2-1,15
TGTGCCAGCAGTGAAGTCCGACTGAACACTGAAGCTTTCTTT,CASSEVRLNTEAFF,NA,few,TRBV6-1,TRBJ1-1,14
TGTGCCCGAAAGGGTACAGATACGCAGTATTTT,CARKGTDTQYF,NA,NA,TRBV2,TRBJ2-3,11
TGTGCCAGTAGTTTTCAAGCCGGGGAGCTGTTTTTT,CASSFQAGELFF,NA,NA,TRBV19,TRBJ2-2,12
TGTGCCAGTAGTATAGACGGGAGGGCCTGGGACACCGGGGAGCTGTTTTTT,CASSIDGRAWDTGELFF,TRBD2,NA,TRBV19,TRBJ2-2,17
TGTGCCAGCAGCGTAGATGGGGGGGCTGCCAGGGGCTACACCTTC,CASSVDGGAARGYTF,NA,NA,TRBV9,TRBJ1-2,15
TGTGCCAGCAGCTTAACTAGCGGTTCCTACGAGCAGTACTTC,CASSLTSGSYEQYF,TRBD2,NA,TRBV7-9,TRBJ2-7,14